This section outlines one T cell receptor beta chain sequence together with its context. This entry comes from a study of T cells in Graves' hyperthyroidism and ophthalmopathy. The CDR3 loop spans 13 amino acids. The germline V gene encodes CDR1 SEHNR and CDR2 FQNEAQ (reference sequence). V was pared by 7 bases and J by 6 bases, with 12 bases between. TCR beta CDR3 sequences were amplified from RNA transcripts. Using the HTBI primer set, a first-round RT-PCR was run on the TCR CDR3. TCRdb fed the multiplex PCR reads into MiXCR, producing one record per CDR3 protein. The data show over 650,000 distinct CDR3 sequences, about 45% seen once.

The sequenced material came from peripheral blood or thyroid tissue (not recorded which). The chain has TRBV7-9 and TRBJ2-2, with a possible D match to TRBD1 (6 bases). The origin of this receptor is an adult man with Graves' disease, either hyperthyroidism or ophthalmopathy (not recorded which). Written as DNA, the CDR3 is TGTGCCAGCATCCTACAGGGAGCCGGGGAGCTGTTTTTT. It encodes CASILQGAGELFF.